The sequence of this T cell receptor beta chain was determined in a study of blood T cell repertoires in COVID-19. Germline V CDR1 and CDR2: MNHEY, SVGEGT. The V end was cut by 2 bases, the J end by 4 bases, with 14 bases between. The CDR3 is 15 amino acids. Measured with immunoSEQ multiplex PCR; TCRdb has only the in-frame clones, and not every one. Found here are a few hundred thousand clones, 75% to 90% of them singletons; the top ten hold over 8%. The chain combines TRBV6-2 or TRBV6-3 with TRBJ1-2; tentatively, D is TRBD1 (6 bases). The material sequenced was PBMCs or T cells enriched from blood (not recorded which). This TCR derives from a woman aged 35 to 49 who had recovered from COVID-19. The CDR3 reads CASSYGGRAFYGYTF. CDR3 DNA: TGTGCCAGCAGTTACGGGGGCAGGGCTTTCTATGGCTACACCTTC.